This is a list of T cell receptor beta chains from one sample in a study of graft-versus-host responses after intestinal transplantation. Their antigens are not known. Clones were read by immunoSEQ multiplex PCR, and TCRdb kept only the in-frame ones, dropping some. This sample has fewer than 150,000 clones, with just over 90% found just once. This material consisted of unstimulated CD4+ T cells sorted from spleen or lymph node cells, taken before intestinal transplant. These receptors came from a human donor who received an intestinal transplant. Both conserved end residues are part of each CDR3.

j_call cdr3_length v_call cdr3_aa
TRBJ2-3 16 TRBV5-4 CASSSYAGGQTDTQYF
TRBJ1-1 14 TRBV5-1 CASSSDRTVPEAFF
TRBJ2-7 14 TRBV5-1 CASSLDPGGAGQYF
TRBJ2-7 14 TRBV5-1 CASSLSTIPYEQYF
TRBJ1-3 14 TRBV19 CASTPTVSGNTIYF
TRBJ1-2 16 TRBV7-8 CASSNRLQFSSYGYTF
TRBJ2-5 12 TRBV11-2 CASSLEDETQYF
TRBJ1-2 11 TRBV29-1 CSVRGGKGYTF
TRBJ1-2 15 TRBV21-1 CASSKVPLTTYGYTF
TRBJ2-1 16 TRBV9 CASSVDQGTTYNEQFF
TRBJ2-7 13 TRBV30 CAWEGQGTYEQYF
TRBJ2-3 16 TRBV10-3 CAISESEGGRSDTQYF
TRBJ1-2 14 TRBV6-5 CASSYTDKAAGYTF
TRBJ2-7 18 TRBV30 CAWSVLGFLGQGYNEQYF
TRBJ2-4 15 TRBV6-6 CASRTLAGGKNIQYF
TRBJ2-1 15 TRBV5-4 CASSWGGLSYNEQFF
TRBJ1-2 12 TRBV6-5 CASSMWGRGYTF
TRBJ2-2 16 TRBV11-3 CASSLRGQLNTGELFF
TRBJ1-1 15 TRBV9 CASSGIQGGGTEAFF
TRBJ2-7 14 TRBV13 CASSGGPGAYEQYF
TRBJ2-2 17 TRBV9 CASSVDSELVVVGELFF
TRBJ1-1 15 TRBV5-4 CASSLDSYDGTEAFF
TRBJ2-2 15 TRBV11-3 CASSRDRGDTGELFF
TRBJ2-3 13 TRBV14 CASSQERRDTQYF
TRBJ1-1 13 TRBV5-4 CASSLRQNTEAFF
TRBJ1-1 14 TRBV13 CASSSKQGNTEAFF
TRBJ1-1 13 TRBV5-4 CASSFGLDTEAFF
TRBJ2-5 18 TRBV4-1 CASSQVRRLAGGQETQYF
TRBJ1-3 15 TRBV11-2 CASSLVAGGGNTIYF
TRBJ2-3 11 TRBV6-6 CASTNTDTQYF
TRBJ1-2 15 TRBV15 CATSRGQGVNYGYTF
TRBJ1-3 18 TRBV9 CASSPGLGRGSSGNTIYF
TRBJ1-6 14 TRBV5-1 CASSFTRFSPPLHF
TRBJ2-2 14 TRBV5-1 CATRATGDTGELFF
TRBJ1-1 12 TRBV9 CASSADGTAAFF
TRBJ2-3 15 TRBV6-1 CASRTGTGGTDTQYF
TRBJ1-5 15 TRBV10-1 CASRDDRGSNQPQHF
TRBJ2-7 16 TRBV19 CASSMSGTRPRREQYF
TRBJ1-5 13 TRBV6-1 CATGTVSNQPQHF
TRBJ2-3 13 TRBV10-3 CATGTSGGNTQYF
TRBJ1-5 13 TRBV30 CAWSGQGFQPQHF
TRBJ2-2 15 TRBV7-8 CASRGGGLGSGELFF
TRBJ2-5 12 TRBV18 CASSQGLETQYF
TRBJ1-1 12 TRBV7-9 CASSPHGTEAFF
TRBJ1-2 11 TRBV6-1 CASSVGYGYTF
TRBJ1-1 11 TRBV2 CASTRPGEAFF
TRBJ2-5 14 TRBV5-1 CASSTGTSQETQYF
TRBJ2-2 14 TRBV2 CASILARNTGELFF